This T cell receptor beta chain was recorded in a study of T cells in Graves' hyperthyroidism and ophthalmopathy. Germline V lookup: CDR1 MDHEN, CDR2 SYDVKM. This CDR3 comprises 15 residues. The germline V and J ends were trimmed by 4 bases and 1 base, with 13 bases remaining between them. In its sample, this clonotype was seen a few times. Amplification yielded TCR beta CDR3 regions, with RNA transcripts as the source. HTBI primers were used for first-round RT-PCR of the TCR CDR3. One entry per CDR3 protein, called by TCRdb with MiXCR from the multiplex PCR reads. The sample lists roughly 400,000 distinct CDR3 sequences, roughly an eighth occurring once.

The V gene is TRBV28, the J gene TRBJ1-1, with D perhaps TRBD1 (6 bases). Sequencing was performed on blood. The receptor's source is a man between 50 and 59 years old with Graves' ophthalmopathy. CDR3 loop: CASSSYRVANTEAFF. DNA for the CDR3: TGTGCCAGCAGTTCCTACAGGGTTGCGAACACTGAAGCTTTCTTT.